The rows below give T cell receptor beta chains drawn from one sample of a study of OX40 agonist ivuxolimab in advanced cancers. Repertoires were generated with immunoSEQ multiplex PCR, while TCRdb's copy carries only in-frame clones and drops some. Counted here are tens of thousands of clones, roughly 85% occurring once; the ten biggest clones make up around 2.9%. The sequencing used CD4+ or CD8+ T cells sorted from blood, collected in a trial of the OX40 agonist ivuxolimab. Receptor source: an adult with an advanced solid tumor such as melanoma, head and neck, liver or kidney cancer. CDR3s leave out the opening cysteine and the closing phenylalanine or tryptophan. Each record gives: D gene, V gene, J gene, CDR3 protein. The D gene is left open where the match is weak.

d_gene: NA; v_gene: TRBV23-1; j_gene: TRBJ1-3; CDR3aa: ASSQTWTRENTIY
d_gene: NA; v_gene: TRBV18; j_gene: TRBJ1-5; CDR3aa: ASSPTQGDQPQH
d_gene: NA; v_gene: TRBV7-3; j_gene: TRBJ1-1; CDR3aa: ASSKEGGEWTEAF
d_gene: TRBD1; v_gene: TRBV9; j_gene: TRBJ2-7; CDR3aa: ASSVRQGAREQY
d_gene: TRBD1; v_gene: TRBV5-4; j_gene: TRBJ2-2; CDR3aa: ASRRSRQGTGELF
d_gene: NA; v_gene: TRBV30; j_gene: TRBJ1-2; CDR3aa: AWSVRQGNYGYT
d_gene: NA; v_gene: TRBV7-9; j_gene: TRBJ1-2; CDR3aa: ASSLRTEYYGYT
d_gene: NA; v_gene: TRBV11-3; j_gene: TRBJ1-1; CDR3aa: ASSPGVGLGTEAF
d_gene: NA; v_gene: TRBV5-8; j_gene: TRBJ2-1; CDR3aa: ASSPADLQGFEQF
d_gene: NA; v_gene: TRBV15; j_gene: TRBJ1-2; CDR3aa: ATSRQEDGYT
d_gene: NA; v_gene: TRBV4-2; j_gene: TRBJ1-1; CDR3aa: ASSQDGVPGLTARTEAF
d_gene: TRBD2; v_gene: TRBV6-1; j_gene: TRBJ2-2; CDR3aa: ASSEAALGRVAGELF
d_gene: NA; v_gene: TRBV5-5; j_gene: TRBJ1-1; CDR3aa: ASSFQAALPPEAF
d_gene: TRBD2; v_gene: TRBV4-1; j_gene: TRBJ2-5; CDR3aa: ASSPLQASGRAGEKTQY
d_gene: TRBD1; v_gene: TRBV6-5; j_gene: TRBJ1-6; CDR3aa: ASSSDRVYYSPLH
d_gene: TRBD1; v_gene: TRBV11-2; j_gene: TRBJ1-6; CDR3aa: ASSLGQGAIPGVSPLH
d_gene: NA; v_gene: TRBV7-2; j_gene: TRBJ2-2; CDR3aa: ASSLGANTGELF
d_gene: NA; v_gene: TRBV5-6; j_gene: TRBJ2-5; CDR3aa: ASSNQEAQY
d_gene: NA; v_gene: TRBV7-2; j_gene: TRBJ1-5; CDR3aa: ASSLRDQPQH
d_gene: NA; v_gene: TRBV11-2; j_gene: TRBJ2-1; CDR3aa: ASSPYNEQF
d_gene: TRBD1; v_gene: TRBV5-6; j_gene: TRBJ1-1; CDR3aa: ASRAGTDLYTEAF
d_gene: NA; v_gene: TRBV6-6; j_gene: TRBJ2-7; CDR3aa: ASLGTFYEQY
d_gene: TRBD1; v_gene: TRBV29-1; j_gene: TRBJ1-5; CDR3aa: SAATGFDQPQH
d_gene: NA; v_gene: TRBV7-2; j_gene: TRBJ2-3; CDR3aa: ASSRGLYTDTQY
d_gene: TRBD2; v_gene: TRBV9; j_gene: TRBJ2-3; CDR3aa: ASSPLGIAGDRGSTDTQY
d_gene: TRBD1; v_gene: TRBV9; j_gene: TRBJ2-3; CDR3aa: ASSADRRFSDTQY
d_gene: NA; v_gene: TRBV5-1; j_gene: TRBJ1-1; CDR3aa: ASSLGRGGLMSEAF
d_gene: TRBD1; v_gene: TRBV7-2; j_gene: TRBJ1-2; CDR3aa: ASSATGTGGYT
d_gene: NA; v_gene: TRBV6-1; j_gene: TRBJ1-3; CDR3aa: ASSEDRGRGNTIY
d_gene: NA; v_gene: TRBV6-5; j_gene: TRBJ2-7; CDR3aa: ASSYSRGGEQY
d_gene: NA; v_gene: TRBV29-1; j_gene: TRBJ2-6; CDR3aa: SAELQRSGANVLT
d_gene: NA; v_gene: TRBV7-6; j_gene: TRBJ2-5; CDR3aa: ASSLLAGAGETQY
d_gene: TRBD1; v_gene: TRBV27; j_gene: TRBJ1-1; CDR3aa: ASSFTGGNTEAF
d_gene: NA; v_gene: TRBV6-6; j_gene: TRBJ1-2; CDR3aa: ATRLLGYT
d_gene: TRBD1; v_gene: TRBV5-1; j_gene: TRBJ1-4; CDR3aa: ASSLDRAREKLF
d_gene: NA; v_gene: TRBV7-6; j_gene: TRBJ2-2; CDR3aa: ASSRGSGVNTGELF
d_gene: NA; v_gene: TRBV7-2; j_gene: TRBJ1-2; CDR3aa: ASSLIGATLYGYT
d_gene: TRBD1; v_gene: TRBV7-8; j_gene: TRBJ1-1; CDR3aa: ASSLSTGGRMNTEAF
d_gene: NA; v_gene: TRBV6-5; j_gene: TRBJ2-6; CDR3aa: ASSYGRPLRANVLT
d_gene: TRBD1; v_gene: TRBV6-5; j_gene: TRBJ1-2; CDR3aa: ASSYSGTGVYGYT
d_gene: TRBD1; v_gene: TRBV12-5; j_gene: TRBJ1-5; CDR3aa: ASGTQGQLNQPQH
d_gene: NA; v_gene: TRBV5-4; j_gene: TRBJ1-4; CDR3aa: ASSSTEKLF